Below are 14 T cell receptor beta chains sequenced from a single sample in a study of T cell responses to AZD1222 COVID-19 vaccine. Repertoires were generated with immunoSEQ multiplex PCR, while TCRdb's copy carries only in-frame clones and drops some. The sample holds 95,000 or so clones, about 89% seen once. Source: peripheral blood, taken on day 0 of AZD1222 vaccination. These receptors all come from an adult in good health.

This clone was picked up a small number of times. The rearrangement joins TRBV4-1 to TRBJ1-1; D remains unclear. The V and J ends lost 1 base and 1 base respectively, with 4 bases between them. The CDR3 totals 13 residues. Germline assignment: CDR1 MGHRA and CDR2 YSYEKL. DNA for the CDR3: TGCGCCAGCAGCCAAGGGGAGAACACTGAAGCTTTCTTT. This encodes CASSQGENTEAFF.

The chain joins TRBV19 to TRBJ1-6, with unresolved D. Trimming took off 5 bases at V and 7 bases at J, with 12 bases between the two ends. The CDR3 is made up of 14 amino acids. Per germline, CDR1 LNHDA and CDR2 SQIVND (reference sequence). CDR3 protein: CASSDTAGNSPLHF. As DNA, the CDR3 is TGTGCCAGTAGTGATACAGCAGGCAATTCACCCCTCCACTTT.

The rearrangement joins TRBV14 to TRBJ2-2, with TRBD2 identical over 12 bases. Germline lookup yields CDR1 SGHDN and CDR2 FVKESK. The trim removed 4 bases at V and 7 bases at J, leaving 10 bases unmatched. This CDR3 has 17 residues. CDR3 residues: CASSPSSGGAPGGELFF. CDR3 DNA: TGTGCCAGCAGCCCGTCTAGCGGGGGGGCCCCTGGCGGGGAGCTGTTTTTT.

The V gene is TRBV7-2, the J gene TRBJ1-1; D remains ambiguous. The CDR3 spans 12 residues. With 1 base removed from V and 10 bases from J, the gap between germline ends came to 10 bases. The germline V gene has CDR1 SGHTA and CDR2 FQGNSA. The CDR3 DNA reads as TGTGCCAGCAGCTTAGATCGCATAAGAGCTTTCTTT. The encoded protein is CASSLDRIRAFF.

The rearrangement uses TRBV5-1 and TRBJ1-1; 8 bases fit TRBD1. With V trimmed by 2 bases and J by 4 bases, 4 bases remained unmatched. This CDR3 region has 14 residues. Germline loops: CDR1 SGHRS, CDR2 YFSETQ. Here the CDR3 DNA reads TGCGCCAGCAGCTTAGGACAGGGAGGCACTGAAGCTTTCTTT. It is translated as CASSLGQGGTEAFF.

This clone was seen only once. The V and J genes are TRBV28 and TRBJ2-1; TRBD2 matches 8 bases. Germline trimming cut 1 base from V and 5 bases from J; bases unmatched to any gene: 4. Germline-derived CDR1 and CDR2 are MDHEN and SYDVKM. CDR3 size: 15 residues. DNA for the CDR3: TGTGCCAGCAGTTTATCAGGTAGCGGGGACAATGAGCAGTTCTTC. Amino acids: CASSLSGSGDNEQFF. The entire variable domain, with the rest obtained from reference TRBV28 and TRBJ2-1, is as follows: DVKVTQSSRYLVKRTGEKVFLECVQDMDHENMFWYRQDPGLGLRLIYFSYDVKMKEKGDIPEGYSVSREKKERFSLILESASTNQTSMYLCASSLSGSGDNEQFFGPGTRLTVL.

The V and J genes are TRBV12-3 or TRBV12-4 and TRBJ1-2, with no clear D. This CDR3 is built from 13 residues. Trimming took 3 bases from V and 4 from J, leaving 9 bases between them. In DNA, the CDR3 is TGTGCCAGCAGTTTTAACGGGCTCTATGGCTACACCTTC. Encoded protein: CASSFNGLYGYTF.

V and J are TRBV5-1 and TRBJ2-5; D gene uncertain. Deletions cut 2 bases from V and 1 base from J, with 0 bases between. The germline gives CDR1 SGHRS, CDR2 YFSETQ. The CDR3 is made up of 11 amino acids. CDR3 in amino acids: CASSFQETQYF. The CDR3, as DNA: TGCGCCAGCAGCTTCCAAGAGACCCAGTACTTC. Looking up the rest from reference TRBV5-1 and TRBJ2-5 gives the full variable domain: KAGVTQTPRYLIKTRGQQVTLSCSPISGHRSVSWYQQTPGQGLQFLFEYFSETQRNKGNFPGRFSGRQFSNSRSEMNVSTLELGDSALYLCASSFQETQYFGPGTRLLVL.

The chain uses TRBV4-3 and TRBJ2-7; unclear D gene. Between the trimmed V and J ends, which lost 1 base and 2 bases, there was a span of 12 bases. This CDR3 spans 15 amino acids. Germline V gene data show CDR1 as LGHNA and CDR2 as YSLEER. The DNA for the CDR3 is TGCGCCAGCAGCCAAGTGGTCGGCGGTACCTACGAGCAGTACTTC. Translating gives CASSQVVGGTYEQYF.

This clone was seen a single time. The rearrangement joins TRBV19 to TRBJ1-4, with 7 bases aligning to TRBD1. The CDR3 consists of 17 residues. Germline CDR1 LNHDA, CDR2 SQIVND (reference sequence). V shed 1 base and J 7 bases; nucleotides not matched to a gene: 12. The chain's CDR3 is CASSIGGYRGRSEKLFF. The DNA of the CDR3 is TGTGCCAGTAGTATAGGGGGATACAGGGGTAGGAGTGAAAAACTGTTTTTT.

V and J are TRBV12-5 and TRBJ1-2; unclear D gene. The CDR3 is 13 amino acids. Germline CDR1 LGHNT, CDR2 FRNRAP. V lost 1 base and J lost 8, with 11 bases in between. The CDR3: CASGLGLRFGYTF. In DNA form, the CDR3 reads TGTGCTAGTGGTTTGGGGCTGCGGTTCGGCTACACCTTC.

This clone was recorded only once. The chain uses TRBV6-5 and TRBJ1-2, with 10 bases identical to TRBD1. CDR1 and CDR2 from the germline V gene are MNHEY and SVGAGI. The CDR3 spans 13 residues. V dropped 8 bases and J dropped 6; count of bases not matched to a gene: 6. The CDR3 region is CASRGQGNHGYTF. The CDR3 DNA reads TGTGCCAGCCGGGGACAGGGGAATCATGGCTACACCTTC.

The chain is built from TRBV29-1 and TRBJ1-2, with 7 bases that match TRBD1. Germline lookup yields CDR1 SQVTM and CDR2 ANQGSEA. V lost 0 bases and J lost 7; bases outside the gene matches: 11. This CDR3 is 15 amino acids long. CDR3 loop: CSVEDRAGGSGGYTF. The CDR3 bases are TGCAGCGTTGAAGATCGCGCAGGGGGAAGTGGTGGCTACACCTTC.

The chain couples TRBV7-2 to TRBJ1-2; D is ambiguous. V was trimmed by 3 bases and J by 4 bases, leaving 6 bases between them. There are 12 residues in the CDR3. The V gene's germline CDR1 is SGHTA and CDR2 FQGNSA. The DNA for the CDR3 is TGTGCCAGCAGCTTTTACATCTATGGCTACACCTTC. This translates into CASSFYIYGYTF. Full variable domain (missing parts from reference TRBV7-2 and TRBJ1-2): GAGVSQSPSNKVTEKGKDVELRCDPISGHTALYWYRQSLGQGLEFLIYFQGNSAPDKSGLPSDRFSAERTGGSVSTLTIQRTQQEDSAVYLCASSFYIYGYTFGSGTRLTVV.